The rows below give T cell receptor beta chains drawn from one sample of a study of Tregs in tolerant kidney transplant recipients. The repertoire was sequenced with immunoSEQ multiplex PCR; TCRdb's copy has only in-frame clones and lacks some. The sample contains over 60,000 clones, 85% to 90% of which appear only once. The sequenced sample was CD4+ T cells from blood, obtained before the transplant. The receptors shown here come from a human donor who received a combined kidney and bone marrow transplant. CDR3s include the opening cysteine and the closing phenylalanine or tryptophan. The order of the fields is D gene, V gene, clone size, J gene, CDR3 length, CDR3 protein, CDR3 DNA. The D gene is left open where the match is weak. Size tells how often a clone was seen (once, few, many) or the class of an expanded clone, and some rows leave it out.

>TRBD2|TRBV6-5|NA|TRBJ2-7|13
CATASGSPYEQYF
TGTGCCACCGCTAGCGGGAGTCCCTACGAGCAGTACTTC
>TRBD2|TRBV4-2|NA|TRBJ2-2|17
CASSQGSGAANTGELFF
TGTGCCAGCAGCCAGGGAAGCGGGGCGGCAAACACCGGGGAGCTGTTTTTT
>TRBD2|TRBV7-8|NA|TRBJ2-3|14
CASSLVGGERTQYF
TGTGCCAGCAGCTTAGTTGGGGGGGAACGGACGCAGTATTTT
>NA|TRBV11-2|once|TRBJ1-5|15
CASSLDSSGAQPQHF
TGTGCCAGCAGCTTAGACTCAAGCGGGGCCCAGCCCCAGCATTTT
>TRBD1|TRBV5-1|NA|TRBJ2-3|14
CASRPGQNTDTQYF
TGCGCCAGCAGGCCGGGACAGAACACAGATACGCAGTATTTT
>NA|TRBV27|NA|TRBJ1-4|14
CASSPRQVNEKLFF
TGTGCCAGCAGTCCTAGACAGGTTAATGAAAAACTGTTTTTT
>TRBD1|TRBV7-9|NA|TRBJ2-7|15
CASSFLTGNSYEQYF
TGTGCCAGCAGCTTCCTGACAGGGAACTCCTACGAGCAGTACTTC
>TRBD1|TRBV28|NA|TRBJ2-7|13
CASSKGAEYEQYF
TGTGCCAGCAGTAAGGGGGCCGAATACGAGCAGTACTTC
>TRBD1|TRBV4-3|once|TRBJ2-4|17
CASSQGRQGASRDIQYF
TGCGCCAGCAGCCAGGGTAGACAGGGGGCGTCGCGGGACATTCAGTACTTC
>TRBD2|TRBV5-4|few|TRBJ2-7|17
CASSPGRGLANHYEQYF
TGTGCCAGCAGCCCCGGGAGGGGACTAGCGAACCACTACGAGCAGTACTTC
>TRBD2|TRBV27|NA|TRBJ2-1|17
CASSLHWRLASPDEQFF
TGTGCCAGCAGTTTGCATTGGAGACTAGCCTCTCCGGATGAGCAGTTCTTC
>TRBD2|TRBV5-4|NA|TRBJ2-6|16
CASTSGGNTGANVLTF
TGTGCCAGCACCTCGGGGGGAAACACTGGGGCCAACGTCCTGACTTTC
>NA|TRBV6-5|once|TRBJ1-1|14
CASSFVKGGTEAFF
TGTGCCAGCAGTTTCGTTAAAGGGGGAACTGAAGCTTTCTTT
>NA|TRBV27|NA|TRBJ2-1|16
CASTRNGPYANNEQFF
TGTGCCAGCACTCGAAATGGTCCCTACGCGAACAATGAGCAGTTCTTC
>TRBD2|TRBV4-1|NA|TRBJ2-1|18
CASSQDLTSGMTYNEQFF
TGCGCCAGCAGCCAAGACCTGACTAGCGGGATGACCTACAATGAGCAGTTCTTC
>NA|TRBV5-4|NA|TRBJ2-5|13
CASSLALQETQYF
TGTGCCAGCAGCTTGGCCTTACAAGAGACCCAGTACTTC
>NA|TRBV19|NA|TRBJ2-5|11
CASSAGETQYF
TGTGCCAGTAGTGCAGGAGAGACCCAGTACTTC
>TRBD2|TRBV27|NA|TRBJ2-7|17
CASSPRVLSGRAYEQYF
TGTGCCAGCAGTCCCAGGGTCCTTAGCGGGAGGGCCTACGAGCAGTACTTC
>TRBD1|TRBV18|NA|TRBJ1-5|15
CASSPTGQSNQPQHF
TGTGCCAGCTCACCGACGGGACAGAGCAATCAGCCCCAGCATTTT
>TRBD1|TRBV28|NA|TRBJ1-5|19
CASRLAVGQGIFSNQPQHF
TGTGCCAGCAGGTTAGCCGTCGGACAGGGGATCTTTAGCAATCAGCCCCAGCATTTT
>NA|TRBV6-6|NA|TRBJ2-5|12
CASSPVQETQYF
TGTGCCAGCAGCCCAGTCCAAGAGACCCAGTACTTC